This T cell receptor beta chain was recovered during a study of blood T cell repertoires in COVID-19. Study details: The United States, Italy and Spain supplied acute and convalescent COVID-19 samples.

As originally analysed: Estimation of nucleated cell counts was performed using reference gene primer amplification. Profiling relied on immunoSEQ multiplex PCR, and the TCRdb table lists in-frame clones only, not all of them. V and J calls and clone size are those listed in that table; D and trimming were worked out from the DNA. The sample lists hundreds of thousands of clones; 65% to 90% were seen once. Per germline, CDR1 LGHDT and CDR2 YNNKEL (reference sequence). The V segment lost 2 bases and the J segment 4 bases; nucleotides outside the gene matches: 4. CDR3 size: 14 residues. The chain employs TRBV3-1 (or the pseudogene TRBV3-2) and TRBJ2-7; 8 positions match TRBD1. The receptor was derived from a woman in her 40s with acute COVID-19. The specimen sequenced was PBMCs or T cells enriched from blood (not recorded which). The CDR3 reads CASSQQGAGYEQYF. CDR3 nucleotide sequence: TGTGCCAGCAGCCAACAGGGGGCTGGGTACGAGCAGTACTTC.